This TCR beta chain came from a study of cytomegalovirus exposure and HLA in healthy donors. The PCR contained 60 Vbeta and 13 Jbeta primers. Original analysis: As a later analysis found, there were 60 million to 90 million unique TCR beta chains, of which roughly 11 million were shared. TCRdb keeps only in-frame clones here, not all; method: immunoSEQ multiplex PCR. The V and J calls and clone size come from that table; D and trimming were worked out from the DNA. The sample consists of about 150,000 clones, about 84% of them appearing once. CDR3 length: 15 amino acids. The germline gives CDR1 SGHRS, CDR2 YFSETQ. Unmatched junction bases numbered 6, after V lost 2 bases and J lost 4 bases. In this sample, this clone turned up once. Its antigen is as yet unknown. Whole-study findings and limits: Later, an analysis found that common viral pathogens appeared to be linked with several of the most significant clusters. Later genetic work tied a missense DCLRE1C variant to beta-chain V and J trimming.

The rearrangement links TRBV5-1 to TRBJ2-1, with TRBD2 matching 7 bases. The receptor comes from a woman aged 40 to 50 in good health and CMV-seropositive. What was sequenced was PBMCs. DNA of the CDR3: TGCGCCAGCAGCTTCCAGGTAGCGGGTTACAATGAGCAGTTCTTC. Protein sequence: CASSFQVAGYNEQFF.